This is a list of T cell receptor beta chains from one sample in a study of blood T cell repertoires in COVID-19. The method was immunoSEQ multiplex PCR; TCRdb's version includes in-frame clones alone and lacks a portion of them. The table includes 250,000 to 400,000 clones, 88% detected once. The sample was peripheral blood. These receptors were obtained from a woman aged 25 to 45 with COVID-19, enrolled during active disease. CDR3s include the opening cysteine and the closing phenylalanine or tryptophan. A D gene is named only where the DNA matches it firmly. For some rows the clone size is stated as once, few or many, or as a class when expanded; others skip it.

>.|.|TRBJ2-1|TRBV5-4
CASSRTLQGGDEQFF
TGTGCCAGCAGCCGTACACTACAGGGTGGGGATGAGCAGTTCTTC
>TRBD1|few|TRBJ1-2|TRBV2
CASSDRGPYGYTF
TGTGCCAGCAGCGACAGGGGGCCCTATGGCTACACCTTC
>TRBD2|.|TRBJ2-5|TRBV5-1
CASSSTLPAGGGRYF
TGCGCCAGCAGCTCTACTCTCCCTGCGGGGGGAGGGCGGTACTTC
>TRBD1|.|TRBJ1-6|TRBV11-2
CASSYYPGGRNSPLHF
TGTGCCAGCAGCTATTACCCAGGGGGCAGGAATTCACCCCTCCACTTT
>TRBD1|.|TRBJ2-4|TRBV13
CASSPIRQGSSNIQYF
TGTGCCAGCAGCCCTATCCGACAGGGGAGTTCGAACATTCAGTACTTC
>.|.|TRBJ2-3|TRBV28
CASSLWGRAQDTQYF
TGTGCCAGCAGTTTATGGGGCAGGGCGCAAGATACGCAGTATTTT
>.|.|TRBJ1-5|TRBV6-5
CASSPRWSNQPQHF
TGTGCCAGCAGCCCCAGATGGAGCAATCAGCCCCAGCATTTT
>.|.|TRBJ2-2|TRBV19
CASRVSTGELFF
TGTGCCAGCAGGGTTTCGACCGGGGAGCTGTTTTTT
>TRBD1|.|TRBJ2-2|TRBV28
CASTPGGISGELFF
TGTGCCAGCACCCCAGGGGGCATCTCCGGGGAGCTGTTTTTT
>.|.|TRBJ1-5|TRBV2
CASTGGRGSEPQHF
TGTGCCAGCACCGGGGGGAGGGGCTCGGAGCCCCAGCATTTT
>TRBD1|.|TRBJ1-5|TRBV30
CAWNSGGNQPQHF
TGTGCCTGGAATTCAGGGGGTAATCAGCCCCAGCATTTT
>.|few|TRBJ1-1|TRBV6-1
CASSDVGRSQGTEAFF
TGTGCCAGCAGTGATGTCGGGCGCAGCCAGGGCACTGAAGCTTTCTTT
>.|.|TRBJ2-5|TRBV6-1
CASSETKGLLETQYF
TGTGCCAGCAGTGAAACGAAGGGGCTCTTGGAGACCCAGTACTTC
>TRBD1|.|TRBJ1-6|TRBV7-2
CASSFQGAHSPLHF
TGTGCCAGCAGCTTTCAGGGGGCGCATTCACCCCTCCACTTT
>.|.|TRBJ2-5|TRBV7-9
CASSLSAGNKRETQYF
TGTGCCAGCAGCTTATCGGCCGGGAACAAGAGAGAGACCCAGTACTTC
>TRBD2|.|TRBJ2-5|TRBV9
CASSPPGGSETQYF
TGTGCCAGCAGCCCCCCGGGGGGATCCGAGACCCAGTACTTC
>.|many|TRBJ1-1|TRBV2
CASSEGQDTGGTEAFF
TGTGCCAGCAGTGAAGGGCAGGACACCGGCGGAACTGAAGCTTTCTTT
>.|.|TRBJ1-4|TRBV3-1/TRBV3-2
CASSPRGPRVEKLFF
TGTGCCAGCAGCCCGCGGGGCCCCAGGGTTGAAAAACTGTTTTTT
>TRBD1|.|TRBJ1-1|TRBV19
CASRRSGGGTEAFF
TGTGCCAGTAGACGTTCAGGGGGTGGCACTGAAGCTTTCTTT
>.|.|TRBJ1-6|TRBV5-4
CASSNVEGGYNSPLHF
TGTGCCAGCAGCAACGTGGAGGGAGGCTATAATTCACCCCTCCACTTT
>TRBD1|.|TRBJ1-1|TRBV2
CASSTQGTNTEAFF
TGTGCCAGCAGTACACAGGGGACGAACACTGAAGCTTTCTTT
>.|.|TRBJ1-3|TRBV12-3/TRBV12-4
CASSPFGNTIYF
TGTGCCAGCAGCCCCTTTGGAAACACCATATATTTT
>.|.|TRBJ2-1|TRBV27
CASSLTASTYNEQFF
TGTGCCAGCAGTTTAACAGCCTCCACCTACAATGAGCAGTTCTTC
>.|.|TRBJ2-1|TRBV30
CAWSLGYNEQFF
TGTGCCTGGAGCCTAGGATACAATGAGCAGTTCTTC
>.|.|TRBJ2-6|TRBV7-2
CASRGGGGRMGAGANVLTF
TGTGCCAGCAGGGGCGGGGGCGGCCGAATGGGGGCTGGGGCCAACGTCCTGACTTTC
>TRBD2|.|TRBJ2-2|TRBV6-5
CASSRLASNTGELFF
TGTGCCAGCAGCCGACTAGCCTCGAACACCGGGGAGCTGTTTTTT
>.|.|TRBJ2-1|TRBV7-8
CASSLGSVEQFF
TGTGCCAGCAGCTTAGGAAGCGTTGAGCAGTTCTTC
>.|.|TRBJ2-7|TRBV19
CASSIGGPQYF
TGTGCCAGTAGTATAGGAGGGCCGCAGTACTTC
>.|.|TRBJ1-5|TRBV19
CASSWRGQNSNQPQHF
TGTGCCAGTAGTTGGCGGGGGCAGAATAGCAATCAGCCCCAGCATTTT